A selection of T cell receptor beta chains follows, all from one sample in a study of regulatory T cells in long-lasting Graves disease. TCRdb ran MiXCR on the multiplex PCR reads and lists one entry per CDR3 protein. The sample shows fewer than 650,000 distinct CDR3 sequences, roughly 16% of them seen only once. This sample was also put to use in a study of T cells in Graves' hyperthyroidism and ophthalmopathy.

This sample comprised peripheral blood mononuclear cells (PBMCs), obtained at new diagnosis, from a patient treated with antithyroid drugs. These receptors were collected from a man aged 18-30 years with Graves disease. The CDR3 runs from the conserved cysteine through the conserved F or W. A D gene is named only where the DNA matches it firmly. Clone size appears in some rows only: once, few, many, or a class for an expanded clone.

j_call	v_call	clone_size	d_call	cdr3_aa	cdr3_nt
TRBJ1-1	TRBV7-3	few	NA	CASSLMGETEAFF	TGTGCCAGCAGCTTAATGGGTGAAACTGAAGCTTTCTTT
TRBJ1-1	TRBV15	NA	NA	CATSRDNGFAFF	TGTGCCACCAGCAGAGATAACGGGTTCGCTTTCTTT
TRBJ2-7	TRBV27	NA	TRBD2	CASIKAGAESPYEQYF	TGTGCCAGCATTAAAGCGGGAGCCGAGTCCCCCTACGAGCAGTACTTC
TRBJ2-7	TRBV10-3	few	TRBD2	CAIRALAGNGEQYF	TGTGCCATCAGGGCACTAGCGGGAAATGGAGAGCAGTACTTC
TRBJ2-7	TRBV5-6	few	TRBD2	CASSRSPGLAGKSAEQYF	TGTGCCAGCAGCAGGTCACCGGGACTAGCGGGGAAAAGCGCCGAGCAGTACTTC
TRBJ2-7	TRBV15	NA	NA	CATSTTDYSEVLEQYF	TGTGCCACCAGCACAACGGACTATTCAGAGGTCCTCGAGCAGTACTTC
TRBJ2-1	TRBV7-8	many	NA	CASSLDYLMSYNEQFF	TGTGCCAGCAGCTTAGACTATCTTATGAGTTACAATGAGCAGTTCTTC
TRBJ2-5	TRBV30	many	TRBD2	CAWSIQQGLAGEETQYF	TGTGCCTGGAGTATACAGCAGGGACTAGCGGGGGAAGAGACCCAGTACTTC
TRBJ2-7	TRBV11-2	few	TRBD1	CASSLVNRDRSYEQYF	TGTGCCAGCAGCTTAGTTAATAGGGACAGGAGCTACGAGCAGTACTTC
TRBJ2-7	TRBV12-3/TRBV12-4	NA	NA	CASSSGSDEQYF	TGTGCCAGCAGCTCCGGGTCTGACGAGCAGTACTTC
TRBJ1-6	TRBV15	few	NA	CATSRDQRGLSSPLHF	TGTGCCACCAGCAGAGATCAGAGAGGGCTTAGCTCACCCCTCCACTTT
TRBJ1-1	TRBV5-6	NA	NA	CASSLAGRGGTEAFF	TGTGCCAGCAGCTTGGCTGGCAGGGGAGGCACTGAAGCTTTCTTT
TRBJ2-7	TRBV5-1	few	TRBD1	CASSTDRAPYEQYF	TGCGCCAGCAGCACGGACAGGGCCCCCTACGAGCAGTACTTC
TRBJ2-1	TRBV4-1	few	TRBD2	CASSLEGLAGLEQFF	TGCGCCAGCAGCTTGGAAGGGCTAGCGGGACTTGAGCAGTTCTTC
TRBJ2-1	TRBV27	few	TRBD2	CASLADGSYNEQLF	TGTGCCAGCCTAGCGGACGGCTCCTACAATGAGCAGCTCTTC
TRBJ2-5	TRBV27	few	NA	CASSPLTPQGQETQYF	TGTGCCAGCAGTCCCCTCACCCCACAGGGCCAAGAGACCCAGTACTTC
TRBJ2-1	TRBV9	many	NA	CASSVEGSLGNEQFF	TGTGCCAGCAGCGTAGAAGGTAGTCTTGGCAATGAGCAGTTCTTC
TRBJ2-3	TRBV6-1	NA	NA	CASSPQSFNTDTQYF	TGTGCCAGCAGTCCCCAGTCCTTCAACACAGATACGCAGTATTTT
TRBJ2-7	TRBV13	few	NA	CASSLGRGLSPYEQYF	TGTGCCAGCAGCTTAGGCCGCGGGCTAAGCCCCTACGAGCAGTACTTC
TRBJ2-1	TRBV7-6	once	NA	CASSLARGLLYNEQFF	TGTGCCAGCAGCTTAGCGCGGGGGCTCCTTTACAATGAGCAGTTCTTC
TRBJ2-5	TRBV6-2/TRBV6-3	few	TRBD1	CASSYGQGVETQYF	TGTGCCAGCAGTTACGGACAGGGGGTAGAGACCCAGTACTTC
TRBJ1-4	TRBV6-2/TRBV6-3	NA	NA	CASSIPREKLFF	TGTGCCAGCTCAATCCCAAGGGAAAAACTGTTTTTT
TRBJ2-5	TRBV10-3	many	NA	CAISESRVLQETQYF	TGTGCCATCAGTGAGTCGAGGGTCCTACAAGAGACCCAGTACTTC
TRBJ2-6	TRBV9	few	TRBD1	CASSRQGGPGANVLTF	TGTGCCAGCAGCCGACAGGGGGGACCTGGGGCCAACGTCCTGACTTTC
TRBJ2-1	TRBV7-6	NA	TRBD2	CASSQTSGRATAYNEQFF	TGTGCCAGCAGCCAGACTAGCGGGAGGGCCACGGCCTACAATGAGCAGTTCTTC
TRBJ2-3	TRBV5-1	NA	TRBD2	CASSWGGITDTQYF	TGCGCCAGCAGCTGGGGGGGGATCACAGATACGCAGTATTTT
TRBJ1-1	TRBV11-1	many	TRBD1	CASSLGDRPEGAFF	TGTGCCAGCAGCTTAGGGGACAGACCTGAGGGAGCTTTCTTT
TRBJ1-2	TRBV10-2	few	TRBD1	CASSESGTGGFYGYTF	TGCGCCAGCAGTGAGTCCGGGACAGGGGGATTCTATGGCTACACCTTC
TRBJ2-2	TRBV9	NA	TRBD2	CASSAQWGGSTSTGELFF	TGTGCCAGCAGCGCCCAATGGGGCGGGAGTACTTCCACCGGGGAGCTGTTTTTT
TRBJ2-2	TRBV12-3/TRBV12-4	many	TRBD2	CASSPRAVAGTVSTGELFF	TGTGCCAGCAGCCCCAGAGCAGTAGCGGGAACGGTTTCTACCGGGGAGCTGTTTTTT
TRBJ2-7	TRBV6-5	many	NA	CASSYSGAYEQYF	TGTGCCAGCAGTTACTCGGGGGCCTACGAGCAGTACTTC
TRBJ2-3	TRBV7-2	many	NA	CASSLDPGTDTQYF	TGTGCCAGCAGCTTAGATCCGGGCACAGATACGCAGTATTTT
TRBJ1-5	TRBV5-6	NA	TRBD1	CASSLGQGFQPQHF	TGTGCCAGCAGCTTGGGACAGGGTTTTCAGCCCCAGCATTTT
TRBJ2-7	TRBV5-1	many	TRBD1	CASSLGNRGLSYEQYF	TGCGCCAGCAGCTTGGGCAACAGGGGCCTATCCTACGAGCAGTACTTC
TRBJ2-1	TRBV11-2	many	TRBD2	CASSFRLAGLYNEQFF	TGTGCCAGCAGCTTTCGACTAGCGGGCCTATACAATGAGCAGTTCTTC
TRBJ2-1	TRBV29-1	many	TRBD2	CSVEETSGNLNEQFF	TGCAGCGTTGAAGAAACTAGCGGGAATCTGAATGAGCAGTTCTTC
TRBJ2-5	TRBV11-2	many	TRBD1	CASSSGTGGVETQYF	TGTGCCAGCAGCTCCGGGACAGGGGGCGTGGAGACCCAGTACTTC
TRBJ1-4	TRBV6-5	NA	NA	CASSYSRGRREKLFF	TGTGCCAGCAGTTACAGCAGGGGCCGCCGAGAAAAACTGTTTTTT
TRBJ2-1	TRBV12-3/TRBV12-4	NA	NA	CASSFGIQVEQFF	TGTGCCAGCAGTTTTGGTATTCAGGTTGAGCAGTTCTTC
TRBJ1-1	TRBV7-3	many	NA	CASSLTGVATEAFF	TGTGCCAGCAGCTTAACAGGGGTCGCCACTGAAGCTTTCTTT
TRBJ2-3	TRBV5-1	NA	TRBD2	CASRLAGVESTDTQYF	TGCGCCAGCAGACTAGCGGGAGTGGAAAGCACAGATACGCAGTATTTT
TRBJ2-7	TRBV28	few	TRBD1	CASSSRAGGEQYF	TGTGCCAGCAGTTCCCGGGCAGGGGGCGAGCAGTACTTC
TRBJ2-3	TRBV7-9	many	NA	CASSLGDWTDTQYF	TGTGCCAGCAGCTTGGGGGACTGGACAGATACGCAGTATTTT
TRBJ1-1	TRBV13	NA	NA	CVSSLGTGDAFF	TGTGTCAGCAGCTTAGGGACGGGGGATGCTTTCTTT